This T cell receptor beta chain was captured in a study of PD-1 blockade in mismatch repair-deficient tumors. CDR1 is MRHNA, CDR2 SNTAGT, per germline. This CDR3 contains 12 residues. The V end lost 2 bases, the J end lost 8 bases, and 8 bases lay between the germline ends. Measured with immunoSEQ multiplex PCR; TCRdb has only the in-frame clones, and not every one. The top ten hold approximately 15% of the sample, which has some 66,000 clones, approximately 89% seen once. This receptor was taken from an adult with mismatch repair-deficient cancer. The specimen was peripheral blood, collected 52 weeks after starting pembrolizumab. The chain joins TRBV6-4 to TRBJ2-3; either TRBD1 or TRBD2 may supply D (5 bases each). CDR3 nucleotides: TGTGCCAGCAGTGACGCTGGGGGTACGCAGTATTTT. Translation gives CASSDAGGTQYF.